This T cell receptor beta chain was documented in a study of OX40 agonist ivuxolimab in advanced cancers. Method: immunoSEQ multiplex PCR; TCRdb's copy keeps in-frame clones and lacks some. Seen here are around 59,000 clones, around nine tenths observed once, and the top ten hold 0.95% to 1.4%. Study-level findings and limits: Clonal expansion by week 6 occurred in CD4+ and CD8+ blood T cells (at 0.1 to 3.0 mg/kg).

CDR1 and CDR2 (germline): MDHEN, SYDVKM. The CDR3 length is 15 residues. V was shortened by 4 bases and J by 1 base, with 8 bases between the two germline ends. This clone was seen a single time. Its target is unknown. The V and J genes are TRBV28 and TRBJ2-6; no reliable D call. This receptor was obtained from an adult with an advanced solid tumor such as melanoma, head and neck, liver or kidney cancer. This material consisted of CD4+ or CD8+ T cells sorted from blood, taken in a trial of the OX40 agonist ivuxolimab. The CDR3 bases are TGTGCCAGCAGTTCTGGCGCATCTGGGGCCAACGTCCTGACTTTC. It translates to CASSSGASGANVLTF.